This TCR beta chain was recovered during a study of OX40 agonist ivuxolimab in advanced cancers. Across the whole study: Partial responses occurred in three patients (one hepatocellular carcinoma, two cutaneous melanoma).

Profiling relied on immunoSEQ multiplex PCR, and the TCRdb table lists in-frame clones only, not all of them. The sample yields around 97,000 clones, roughly nine tenths seen once. Turning to this clone: What it binds is not known.

Study results and limitations: Still undetermined is the antigen specificity of the expanded peripheral T cells.

Germline V gene sequence: CDR1 SGHVS, CDR2 FNYEAQ. This CDR3 is 14 amino acids long. The junction had 6 bases not matched to a gene; V was cut back by 2 bases and J by 6 bases. This specimen was CD4+ or CD8+ T cells sorted from blood, taken in a trial of the OX40 agonist ivuxolimab. The sequence was obtained from an adult with an advanced solid tumor such as melanoma, head and neck, liver or kidney cancer. This chain uses TRBV7-6 with TRBJ2-7; 8 bases fit TRBD2. The CDR3 DNA follows: TGTGCCAGCAGCTTAACGGGGGGGTTGAGCGAGCAGTACTTC. Translating gives CASSLTGGLSEQYF.